Ten or more counts support the clone carrying this TCR beta chain. The antigen remains unidentified. The CDR3 has 14 amino acids. The V gene's germline CDR1 is DFQATT and CDR2 SNEGSKA (reference sequence). Trimming pared 0 bases from V and 5 bases from J, leaving 12 bases between. These data are taken from a study of T cell repertoires in cytomegalovirus infection. Overall study: Through public TCR beta signatures, both CMV infection and matching HLA type were indicated.

Overall study findings and caveats: Summed public TCR beta family frequency identified CMV carriers bearing the relevant HLA. Ex vivo, HLA-C-restricted CMV-specific TCR beta clonotypes prevailed over the rest of the response.

TCRdb processed the reads anew with MiXCR; each CDR3 protein has one entry. The sample holds around 210,000 distinct CDR3 sequences, 6% to 8% seen once. The V call is TRBV20-1, the J call TRBJ2-3; the D gene could be TRBD1 or TRBD2 (5 bases each). This clonotype was obtained from a human donor in good health (CMV status not recorded). Some clones in this sample may be carry-over from other donors' samples. Sequencing used PBMCs. The CDR3 sequence is CSARDLRGEDTQYF. The CDR3 DNA reads TGCAGTGCTAGAGATTTACGGGGCGAAGATACGCAGTATTTT.